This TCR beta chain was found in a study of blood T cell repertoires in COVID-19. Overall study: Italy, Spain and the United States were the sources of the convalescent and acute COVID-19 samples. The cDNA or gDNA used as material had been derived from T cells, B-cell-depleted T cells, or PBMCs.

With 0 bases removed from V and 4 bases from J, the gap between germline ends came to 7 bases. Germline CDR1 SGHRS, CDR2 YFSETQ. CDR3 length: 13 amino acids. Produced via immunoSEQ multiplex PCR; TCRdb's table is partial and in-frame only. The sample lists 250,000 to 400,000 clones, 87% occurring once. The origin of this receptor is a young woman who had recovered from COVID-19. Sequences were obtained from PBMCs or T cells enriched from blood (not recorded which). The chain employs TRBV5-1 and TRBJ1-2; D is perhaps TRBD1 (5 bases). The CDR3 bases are TGCGCCAGCAGCTTGGTCGACAGCTATGGCTACACCTTC. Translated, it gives CASSLVDSYGYTF.